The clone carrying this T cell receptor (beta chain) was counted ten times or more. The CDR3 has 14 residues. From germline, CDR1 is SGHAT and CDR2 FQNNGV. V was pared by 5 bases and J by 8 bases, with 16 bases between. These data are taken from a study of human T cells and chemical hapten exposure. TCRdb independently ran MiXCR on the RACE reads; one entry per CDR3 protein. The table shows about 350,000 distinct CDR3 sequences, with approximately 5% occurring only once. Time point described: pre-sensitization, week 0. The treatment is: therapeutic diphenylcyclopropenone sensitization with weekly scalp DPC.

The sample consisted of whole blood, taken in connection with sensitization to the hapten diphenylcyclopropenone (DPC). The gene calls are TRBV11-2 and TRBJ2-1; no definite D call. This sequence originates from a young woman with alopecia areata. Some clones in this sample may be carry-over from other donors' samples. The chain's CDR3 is CASSLGSSWYEQFF. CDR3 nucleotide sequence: TGTGCCAGCAGCCTAGGGTCTAGTTGGTATGAGCAGTTCTTC. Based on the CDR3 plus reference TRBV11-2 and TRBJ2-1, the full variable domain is EAGVAQSPRYKIIEKRQSVAFWCNPISGHATLYWYQQILGQGPKLLIQFQNNGVVDDSQLPKDRFSAERLKGVDSTLKIQPAKLEDSAVYLCASSLGSSWYEQFFGPGTRLTVL.